Reported below is one T cell receptor beta chain. The CDR3 sequence is 12 residues long. Germline V gives CDR1 GTSNPN, CDR2 SVGIG (reference sequence). Between the trimmed V and J ends, which lost 2 bases and 9 bases, there was a span of 11 bases. The data were obtained in a study of blood T cell repertoires in COVID-19. In the study overall: Samples of COVID-19 (acute and convalescent) were obtained from the United States, Italy and Spain.

Per the authors' pipeline: Reference gene primer amplification gave estimated nucleated cell counts. The data were produced by immunoSEQ multiplex PCR, yet TCRdb's version contains in-frame clones alone and is incomplete. V and J calls and clone size are given by that table; D and trimming were obtained from the DNA. The data contain some 69,000 clones, approximately 80% of them singletons. V is TRBV30 and J is TRBJ1-5; D unclear. The sample was peripheral blood. This clonotype was obtained from a man aged 80 or over with active or convalescent COVID-19. The CDR3 region is CAWSRTLGPQHF. CDR3 nucleotide sequence: TGTGCCTGGAGTCGGACTCTGGGGCCCCAGCATTTT.